The rows below give T cell receptor beta chains drawn from one sample of a study of T-cell memory formation after mild COVID-19. A single record per CDR3 protein comes from TCRdb applying MiXCR to the 5' RACE reads. In the table there are 250,000 to 300,000 distinct CDR3 sequences, under 20% of which are singletons. The sequencing sample was made of PBMCs or a T cell subset sorted from them (not recorded which). Every receptor here comes from a man in his late teens or twenties who had mild COVID-19 (a few samples of this study predate the infection). Cell type and time point are not known. The CDR3 runs from the conserved cysteine through the conserved F or W. A D gene is named only where the DNA matches it firmly. Size values are once, few and many counts, or a class for expanded clones, and some rows have none.

d_call	clone_size	v_call	j_call	cdr3_aa	cdr3_nt
.	.	TRBV29-1	TRBJ2-5	CSVGNRLQETQYF	TGCAGCGTCGGGAACAGGCTCCAAGAGACCCAGTACTTC
TRBD1	.	TRBV5-6	TRBJ2-5	CASSLEGLGQGVAETQYF	TGTGCCAGCAGCTTGGAGGGTTTGGGACAGGGGGTTGCGGAGACCCAGTACTTC
TRBD1	few	TRBV7-4	TRBJ1-1	CASSGAGGTEAFF	TGTGCCAGCAGCGGTGCAGGGGGCACTGAAGCTTTCTTT
.	.	TRBV6-1	TRBJ2-5	CASSEVGETQYF	TGTGCCAGCAGTGAAGTGGGGGAGACCCAGTACTTC
TRBD2	few	TRBV12-3/TRBV12-4	TRBJ2-5	CASSLRAGGQETQYF	TGTGCCAGCAGTTTGCGAGCGGGGGGCCAGGAGACCCAGTACTTC
.	.	TRBV7-9	TRBJ2-7	CASSPLYEQYF	TGTGCCAGCAGCCCTCTCTACGAGCAGTACTTC
.	.	TRBV7-9	TRBJ1-1	CASSLKTAFF	TGTGCCAGCAGCTTAAAGACTGCTTTCTTT
TRBD1	.	TRBV29-1	TRBJ2-2	CSVRRQGSTGELFF	TGCAGCGTCCGTCGACAGGGGAGCACCGGGGAGCTGTTTTTT
.	many	TRBV20-1	TRBJ1-1	CTTGRDTEAFF	TGCACGACTGGGAGGGACACTGAAGCTTTCTTT
.	.	TRBV5-1	TRBJ2-5	CASSRGLLQETQYF	TGCGCCAGCAGCAGGGGACTCCTTCAAGAGACCCAGTACTTC
.	few	TRBV6-5	TRBJ2-4	CASSLQGRNIQYF	TGTGCCAGCAGTCTACAGGGGAGGAACATTCAGTACTTC
.	.	TRBV11-2	TRBJ2-3	CASSLEGPLFTDTQYF	TGTGCCAGCAGCTTAGAAGGCCCCCTATTCACAGATACGCAGTATTTT
TRBD1	.	TRBV6-5	TRBJ1-4	CASWTAGGFGKLFF	TGTGCCAGCTGGACGGCAGGGGGCTTTGGAAAACTGTTTTTT
TRBD2	few	TRBV4-3	TRBJ2-3	CASSLRTSGGGADTQYF	TGCGCCAGCAGCCTTCGGACTAGCGGGGGGGGTGCAGATACGCAGTATTTT
.	.	TRBV4-1	TRBJ2-2	CASSQVPFTGELFF	TGCGCCAGCAGCCAAGTCCCATTCACCGGGGAGCTGTTTTTT
TRBD1	.	TRBV5-1	TRBJ1-5	CASSGQGTQPQHF	TGCGCCAGCAGCGGACAGGGGACTCAGCCCCAGCATTTT
TRBD1	few	TRBV7-2	TRBJ1-5	CASSLYRGRNGQPQHF	TGTGCCAGCAGCCTCTACAGGGGGCGCAACGGTCAGCCCCAGCATTTT
.	few	TRBV9	TRBJ1-1	CASSVGWGARDTEAFF	TGTGCCAGCAGCGTAGGCTGGGGGGCGCGCGACACTGAAGCTTTCTTT
.	.	TRBV29-1	TRBJ1-1	CSATAMNTEAFF	TGCAGCGCTACAGCGATGAACACTGAAGCTTTCTTT
.	.	TRBV29-1	TRBJ1-4	CSAPIDRFGEKLFF	TGCAGCGCCCCAATCGACAGGTTTGGTGAAAAACTGTTTTTT
.	.	TRBV19	TRBJ2-3	CASSMGSDTQYF	TGTGCCAGTAGTATGGGGTCAGATACGCAGTATTTT
TRBD1	.	TRBV7-9	TRBJ1-2	CASSPTGGPLGGYTF	TGTGCCAGCAGCCCGACAGGGGGTCCTCTCGGTGGCTACACCTTC
.	.	TRBV7-9	TRBJ2-6	CASEGRPSSGANVLTF	TGTGCCAGCGAGGGCAGGCCCAGCTCTGGGGCCAACGTCCTGACTTTC
.	few	TRBV6-5	TRBJ2-5	CASRPGRTAILRTQYF	TGTGCCAGCAGACCGGGCCGGACAGCTATCCTGCGGACCCAGTACTTC
.	.	TRBV12-3/TRBV12-4	TRBJ2-2	CASSFKGTGELFF	TGTGCCAGCAGTTTTAAGGGAACCGGGGAGCTGTTTTTT
TRBD1	.	TRBV29-1	TRBJ1-4	CSVMDPGQGYEKLFF	TGCAGCGTGATGGATCCGGGACAGGGGTATGAAAAACTGTTTTTT
TRBD1	.	TRBV6-6	TRBJ1-4	CASTGQGALGEKLFF	TGTGCCAGCACCGGACAGGGGGCTCTGGGTGAAAAACTGTTTTTT
.	few	TRBV20-1	TRBJ1-1	CSAVQGNTEAFF	TGCAGTGCGGTACAGGGGAACACTGAAGCTTTCTTT
.	few	TRBV7-9	TRBJ1-2	CASSPGKSASNYGYTF	TGTGCCAGCAGCCCAGGGAAATCAGCTTCTAACTATGGCTACACCTTC
TRBD1	.	TRBV11-2	TRBJ2-2	CASSLGTGQLNTGELFF	TGTGCCAGCAGCTTAGGTACGGGACAGCTTAACACCGGGGAGCTGTTTTTT
.	.	TRBV12-3/TRBV12-4	TRBJ1-2	CASRGSDGYTF	TGTGCCAGCAGGGGATCGGATGGCTACACCTTC
.	many	TRBV6-2/TRBV6-3	TRBJ2-3	CASSSNEADTQYF	TGTGCCAGCAGTTCCAATGAGGCCGATACGCAGTATTTT
.	.	TRBV4-3	TRBJ1-1	CASSQDSGLDTEAFF	TGCGCCAGCAGCCAAGATTCTGGGTTGGACACTGAAGCTTTCTTT
.	.	TRBV25-1	TRBJ2-3	CASSAPGWGLNTQYF	TGTGCCAGCAGTGCACCAGGGTGGGGACTCAATACGCAGTATTTT
TRBD2	.	TRBV11-2	TRBJ2-3	CVSSLDVLAADTQYF	TGTGTCAGCAGCTTAGATGTACTAGCGGCAGATACGCAGTATTTT
.	many	TRBV12-3/TRBV12-4	TRBJ2-1	CASGTGTSEFNEQFF	TGTGCCAGCGGAACCGGGACGTCGGAATTTAATGAGCAGTTCTTC
.	.	TRBV6-1	TRBJ1-1	CASSEWGARWTEAFF	TGTGCCAGCAGTGAGTGGGGGGCGCGGTGGACTGAAGCTTTCTTT
.	.	TRBV6-2/TRBV6-3	TRBJ2-6	CASSYPALSGANVLTF	TGTGCCAGCAGTTATCCAGCCCTCTCTGGGGCCAACGTCCTGACTTTC
.	many	TRBV9	TRBJ2-3	CASSPSPIPLGAPTDTQYF	TGTGCCAGCAGCCCCAGTCCCATACCCCTCGGTGCGCCCACAGATACGCAGTATTTT
TRBD1	.	TRBV7-9	TRBJ1-6	CASSVDRVPLSSYNSPLHF	TGTGCCAGCAGCGTGGACAGGGTGCCGCTAAGCTCCTATAATTCACCCCTCCACTTT
.	.	TRBV6-6	TRBJ1-2	CASTIQSAYGYTF	TGTGCCAGCACCATACAAAGTGCCTATGGCTACACCTTC
.	few	TRBV7-9	TRBJ2-5	CAVRIGDGSQETQYF	TGTGCCGTGAGGATAGGGGATGGGAGCCAAGAGACCCAGTACTTC
.	few	TRBV27	TRBJ2-3	CASSATPLGTDTQYF	TGTGCCAGCAGTGCGACCCCACTGGGGACAGATACGCAGTATTTT
TRBD1	.	TRBV7-2	TRBJ2-1	CASSPTVLGTGRFF	TGTGCCAGCAGCCCGACGGTCCTCGGGACAGGGCGGTTCTTC